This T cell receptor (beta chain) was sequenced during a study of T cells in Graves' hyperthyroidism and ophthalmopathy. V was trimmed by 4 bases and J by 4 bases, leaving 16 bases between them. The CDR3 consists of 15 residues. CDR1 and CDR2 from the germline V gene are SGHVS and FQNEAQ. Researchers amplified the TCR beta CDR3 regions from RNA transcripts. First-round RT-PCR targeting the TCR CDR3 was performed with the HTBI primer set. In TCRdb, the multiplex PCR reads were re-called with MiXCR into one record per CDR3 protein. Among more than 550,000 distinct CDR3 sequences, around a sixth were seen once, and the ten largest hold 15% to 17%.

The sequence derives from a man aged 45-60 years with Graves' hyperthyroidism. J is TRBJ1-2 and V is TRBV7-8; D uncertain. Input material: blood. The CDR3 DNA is TGTGCCAGCAGCTCGGTCCGGGTCTTCGGCTATGGCTACACCTTC. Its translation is CASSSVRVFGYGYTF.